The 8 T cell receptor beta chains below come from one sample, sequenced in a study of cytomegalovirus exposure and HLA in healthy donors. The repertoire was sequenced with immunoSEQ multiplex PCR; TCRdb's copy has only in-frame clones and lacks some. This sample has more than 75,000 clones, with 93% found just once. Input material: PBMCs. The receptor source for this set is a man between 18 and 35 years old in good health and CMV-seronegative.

The CDR3 sequence: CASSPRASGGVSAKNIQYF. The CDR3 DNA reads as TGTGCCAGCAGCCCCAGGGCTAGCGGGGGGGTCTCAGCCAAAAACATTCAGTACTTC. The chain uses TRBV21-1 and TRBJ2-4; the table's D call of TRBD2 was not tested on the DNA. TRBV21-1 is flagged as a pseudogene. This CDR3 is built from 19 residues.

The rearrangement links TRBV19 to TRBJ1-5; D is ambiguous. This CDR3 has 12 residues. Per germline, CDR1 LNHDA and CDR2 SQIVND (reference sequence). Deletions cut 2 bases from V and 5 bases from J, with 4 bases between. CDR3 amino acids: CASSIQDQPQHF. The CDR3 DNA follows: TGTGCCAGTAGTATACAGGATCAGCCCCAGCATTTT.

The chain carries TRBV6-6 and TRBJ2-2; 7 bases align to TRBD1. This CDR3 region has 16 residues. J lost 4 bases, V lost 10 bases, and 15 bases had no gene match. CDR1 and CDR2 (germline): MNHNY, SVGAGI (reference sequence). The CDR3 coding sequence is TGTGCCACCTTCACGCCCCTACAGGGGTTCACCGGGGAGCTGTTTTTT. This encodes CATFTPLQGFTGELFF.

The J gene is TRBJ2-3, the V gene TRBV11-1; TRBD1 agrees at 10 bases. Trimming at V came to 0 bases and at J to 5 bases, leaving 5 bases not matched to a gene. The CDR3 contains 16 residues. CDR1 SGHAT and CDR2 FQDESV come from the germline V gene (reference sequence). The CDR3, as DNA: TGTGCCAGCAGCTTAGCGTGGACAGGGGGTGAAGATACGCAGTATTTT. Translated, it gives CASSLAWTGGEDTQYF.

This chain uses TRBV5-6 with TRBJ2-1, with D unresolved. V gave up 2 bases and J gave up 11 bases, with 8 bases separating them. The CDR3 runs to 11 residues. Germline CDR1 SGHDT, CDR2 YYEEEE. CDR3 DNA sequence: TGTGCCAGCAGCTTCGCGGCACAGCAGTTCTTC. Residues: CASSFAAQQFF.

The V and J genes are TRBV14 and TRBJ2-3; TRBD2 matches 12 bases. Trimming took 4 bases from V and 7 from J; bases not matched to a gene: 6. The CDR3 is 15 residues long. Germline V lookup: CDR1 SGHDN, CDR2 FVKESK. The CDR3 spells CASSPLAGGPHTQYF. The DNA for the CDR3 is TGTGCCAGCAGCCCGCTAGCGGGAGGGCCGCATACGCAGTATTTT.

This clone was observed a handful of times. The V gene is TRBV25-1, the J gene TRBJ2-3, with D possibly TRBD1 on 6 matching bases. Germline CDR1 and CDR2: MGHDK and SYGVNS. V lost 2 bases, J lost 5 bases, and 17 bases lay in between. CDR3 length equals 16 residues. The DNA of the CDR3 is TGTGCCAGCAGTGAAATCCAAGGGGGTAGTGTAGATACGCAGTATTTT. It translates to CASSEIQGGSVDTQYF.

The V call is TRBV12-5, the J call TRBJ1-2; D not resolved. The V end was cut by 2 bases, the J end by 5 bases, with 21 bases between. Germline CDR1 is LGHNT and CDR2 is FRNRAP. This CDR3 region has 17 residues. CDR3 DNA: TGTGCTAGTGGTTTGTGGCGGGGAAGGAGCTTGATGTATGGCTACACCTTC. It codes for CASGLWRGRSLMYGYTF.